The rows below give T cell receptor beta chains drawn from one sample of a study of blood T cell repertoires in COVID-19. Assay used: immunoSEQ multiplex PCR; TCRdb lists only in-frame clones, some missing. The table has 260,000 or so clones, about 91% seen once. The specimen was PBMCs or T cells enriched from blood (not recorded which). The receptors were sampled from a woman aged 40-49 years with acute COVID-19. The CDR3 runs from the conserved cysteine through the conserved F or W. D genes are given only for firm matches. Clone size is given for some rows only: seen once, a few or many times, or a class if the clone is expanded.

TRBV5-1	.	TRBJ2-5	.	TGCGCCAGCAGCTTGAGTAGCGGTGAAGAGACCCAGTACTTC	CASSLSSGEETQYF
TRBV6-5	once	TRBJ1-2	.	TGTGCCAGCAGTTACTTAGAGGGCACCAATGGCTACACCTTC	CASSYLEGTNGYTF
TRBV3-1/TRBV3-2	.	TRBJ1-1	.	TGTGCCAGCAGCCAAGCGGGGGTGGGCACTGAAGCTTTCTTT	CASSQAGVGTEAFF
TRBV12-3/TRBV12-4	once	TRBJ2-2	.	TGTGCCAGCAGTTCAGACACCGGGGAGCTGTTTTTT	CASSSDTGELFF
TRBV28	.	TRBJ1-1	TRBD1	TGTGCCAGCATACAGGGGTTGATGAACACTGAAGCTTTCTTT	CASIQGLMNTEAFF
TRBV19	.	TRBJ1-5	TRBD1	TGTGCCAGTAGTGTGAAGCCAGGGGGTTATAGCAATCAGCCCCAGCATTTT	CASSVKPGGYSNQPQHF
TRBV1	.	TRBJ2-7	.	TGCACCAGCAGCCCAGCCCACAACAGGGGGGCTACCTACGAGCAGTACTTC	CTSSPAHNRGATYEQYF
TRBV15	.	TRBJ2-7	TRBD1	TGTGCCACCAGCAGAATAGGACAGGGCAGCTCCTACGAGCAGTACTTC	CATSRIGQGSSYEQYF
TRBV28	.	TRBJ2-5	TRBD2	TGTGCCAGCAGTCCCACCGGGACTAGCGGGAGAAAGACCCAGTACTTC	CASSPTGTSGRKTQYF
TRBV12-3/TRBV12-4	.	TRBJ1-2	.	TGTGCCAGCAGTTTAGTTCTCGGAGATGGCTACACCTTC	CASSLVLGDGYTF
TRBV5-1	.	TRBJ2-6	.	TGCGCCAGCAGCCCAATAGAAGCTGGGGCCAACGTCCTGACTTTC	CASSPIEAGANVLTF
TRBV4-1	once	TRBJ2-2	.	TGCGCCAGCAGTGTGATGGCGGGATTGAACACCGGGGAGCTGTTTTTT	CASSVMAGLNTGELFF
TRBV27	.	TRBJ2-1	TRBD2	TGTGCCAGCAGTTTATCGACAGCGGGAGTATCTAATGAGCAGTTCTTC	CASSLSTAGVSNEQFF
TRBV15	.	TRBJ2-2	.	TGTGCCACCAGCAGAGTGTTCCCATTGGTTTTTCGGACCGGGGAGCTGTTTTTT	CATSRVFPLVFRTGELFF
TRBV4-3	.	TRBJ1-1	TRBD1	TGCGCCAGCAGTCGGACAGGGGCGAACACTGAAGCTTTCTTT	CASSRTGANTEAFF
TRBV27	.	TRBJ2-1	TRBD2	TGTGCCAGCAGTCGGACTAGCGTTGACTCCTACAATGAGCAGTTCTTC	CASSRTSVDSYNEQFF